The 17 T cell receptor beta chains below all came from one sample that was sequenced in a study of blood T cell repertoires in COVID-19. The data were produced by immunoSEQ multiplex PCR, yet TCRdb's version contains in-frame clones alone and is incomplete. The sample has 300,000 to 450,000 clones; 85% to 90% are singletons. Sequencing was done on a sample of PBMCs or T cells enriched from blood (not recorded which). Every receptor here comes from a woman between 18 and 29 years old who had recovered from COVID-19.

The table lists this clone with a count of one. The V gene is TRBV6-5, the J gene TRBJ1-5; D unclear. V was cut by 0 bases and J by 6 bases, with 12 bases left in between. This CDR3 is 15 amino acids long. Germline V gives CDR1 MNHEY, CDR2 SVGAGI. The CDR3 sequence: CASSYSRTAGQPQHF. The DNA for the CDR3 is TGTGCCAGCAGTTACTCCCGGACTGCCGGTCAGCCCCAGCATTTT.

The chain joins TRBV5-4 to TRBJ2-2; the D gene is possibly TRBD1 (6 bases). Germline V gene data show CDR1 as SGHNT and CDR2 as YYREEE (reference sequence). The CDR3 runs 15 residues. The V end was cut by 5 bases, the J end by 4 bases, with 15 bases between. In DNA form, the CDR3 reads TGTGCCAGCAGACTACAGGGATCGGTCACCGGGGAGCTGTTTTTT. It codes for CASRLQGSVTGELFF.

CDR3 DNA: TGTGCCAGTAGAATGGACAGGGGCTACACTGAAGCTTTCTTT. Amino acids: CASRMDRGYTEAFF. The V and J genes are TRBV19 and TRBJ1-1; the match to TRBD1 covers 9 bases. Trimming cost V 6 bases and J 3 bases; bases outside gene matches: 5. The CDR3 runs to 14 residues. Germline-derived CDR1 and CDR2 are LNHDA and SQIVND (reference sequence). Full variable domain (missing parts from reference TRBV19 and TRBJ1-1): DGGITQSPKYLFRKEGQNVTLSCEQNLNHDAMYWYRQDPGQGLRLIYYSQIVNDFQKGDIAEGYSVSREKKESFPLTVTSAQKNPTAFYLCASRMDRGYTEAFFGQGTRLTVV.

J is TRBJ2-2 and V is TRBV4-2; D unclear. Germline V gene sequence: CDR1 LGHNA, CDR2 YNFKEQ. The ends were cut back, 3 bases at V and 6 bases at J, with 11 bases in the middle. This CDR3 is 14 amino acids long. Written as DNA, the CDR3 is TGTGCCAGCAGCCAGACATCGGTGGCCGGGGAGCTGTTTTTT. This codes for CASSQTSVAGELFF.

The V call is TRBV29-1, the J call TRBJ1-4; D remains unclear. The V gene lost 6 bases and the J gene lost 8 bases, with 13 bases spanning the gap. The CDR3 is 12 residues long. Germline CDR1 is SQVTM and CDR2 is ANQGSEA. CDR3 sequence (DNA): TGCAGCGTCTCTGGTTTTCAGGAAAAACTGTTTTTT. Residues: CSVSGFQEKLFF.

The chain recombines TRBV7-3 with TRBJ2-5; tentative D call: TRBD1 (6 bases). The length of the CDR3 is 14 residues. V was shortened by 5 bases and J by 5 bases, with 15 bases between the two germline ends. Germline-derived CDR1 and CDR2 are SGHTA and FQGTGA. The CDR3 protein is CASSEARGSETQYF. CDR3 DNA: TGTGCCAGCAGCGAAGCCAGGGGTTCGGAGACCCAGTACTTC.

The rearrangement joins TRBV13 to TRBJ1-4, with D hard to call. Per germline, CDR1 PRHDT and CDR2 FYEKMQ (reference sequence). V was trimmed by 0 bases and J by 4 bases, leaving 12 bases between them. The CDR3 is made up of 16 amino acids. The CDR3 sequence: CASSLGSDGVNEKLFF. The CDR3 DNA is TGTGCCAGCAGCTTAGGGTCGGACGGGGTTAATGAAAAACTGTTTTTT.

The CDR3 DNA follows: TGTGCCAGCAGCTCTGCGGGGGGGAAGAACACCGGGGAGCTGTTTTTT. It is translated as CASSSAGGKNTGELFF. The J gene is TRBJ2-2, the V gene TRBV11-2; 9 bases map to TRBD2. The J segment lost 1 base and the V segment lost 4 bases, leaving 4 bases of the junction unmatched. Germline CDR1 is SGHAT and CDR2 is FQNNGV. The CDR3 is 16 residues long. Using reference TRBV11-2 and TRBJ2-2 for the parts outside the CDR3, the full variable domain is EAGVAQSPRYKIIEKRQSVAFWCNPISGHATLYWYQQILGQGPKLLIQFQNNGVVDDSQLPKDRFSAERLKGVDSTLKIQPAKLEDSAVYLCASSSAGGKNTGELFFGEGSRLTVL.

The V and J genes are TRBV5-1 and TRBJ2-3, with a tentative D call TRBD2 (5 bases). Per the germline V gene, CDR1 is SGHRS and CDR2 is YFSETQ. This CDR3 comprises 15 residues. V lost 4 bases and J 2 bases, leaving 14 bases between the germline ends. CDR3 DNA: TGCGCCAGCAGCCCCCATAGCGCGTACACAGATACGCAGTATTTT. It encodes CASSPHSAYTDTQYF.

V usage is TRBV7-3 and J usage is TRBJ2-1; the match to TRBD2 covers 8 bases. J lost 7 bases, V lost 6 bases, and 5 bases had no gene match. Germline V lookup: CDR1 SGHTA, CDR2 FQGTGA. This CDR3 has 13 residues. The CDR3 region is CASRKGGGNEQFF. The CDR3 coding sequence is TGTGCCAGCAGAAAAGGCGGGGGGAATGAGCAGTTCTTC.

This chain joins TRBV9 and TRBJ2-1; TRBD2 aligns across 10 bases. CDR3 size: 15 residues. Germline CDR1 and CDR2: SGDLS and YYNGEE. Unmatched junction bases numbered 8, after V lost 3 bases and J lost 8 bases. The CDR3 reads CASSESSGGSYEQFF. CDR3 sequence (DNA): TGTGCCAGCAGCGAATCTAGCGGGGGTTCCTATGAGCAGTTCTTC. Full variable domain (missing parts from reference TRBV9 and TRBJ2-1): DSGVTQTPKHLITATGQRVTLRCSPRSGDLSVYWYQQSLDQGLQFLIQYYNGEERAKGNILERFSAQQFPDLHSELNLSSLELGDSALYFCASSESSGGSYEQFFGPGTRLTVL.

The chain carries TRBV2 and TRBJ2-7; 7 bases match TRBD1. Germline V lookup: CDR1 SNHLY, CDR2 FYNNEI. The CDR3 runs 12 residues. V lost 11 bases to trimming and J lost 3 bases; unmatched junction nucleotides: 7. CDR3 protein: CASSGDSYEQYF. The CDR3 DNA is TGTGCCTCGAGTGGGGACAGCTACGAGCAGTACTTC.

The chain recombines TRBV12-2 with TRBJ1-4; TRBD1 is taken as the D call from the table, unchecked against the DNA. TRBV12-2 is assigned pseudogene status. The length of the CDR3 is 16 residues. The CDR3 DNA reads as TGTGCAAGTCGCTTAGGCAGACAGGCGCCTAATGAAAAACTGTTTTTT. It encodes CASRLGRQAPNEKLFF.

CDR3 amino acids: CASRRGGKDYGYTF. In nucleotides, the CDR3 is TGTGCCTCCAGGAGGGGGGGGAAGGACTATGGCTACACCTTC. The V gene is TRBV19, the J gene TRBJ1-2; D perhaps matches TRBD1 (6 bases). V was pared by 11 bases and J by 3 bases, with 19 bases between. This CDR3 has 14 amino acids. Per germline, CDR1 LNHDA and CDR2 SQIVND (reference sequence). Full variable domain (missing parts from reference TRBV19 and TRBJ1-2): DGGITQSPKYLFRKEGQNVTLSCEQNLNHDAMYWYRQDPGQGLRLIYYSQIVNDFQKGDIAEGYSVSREKKESFPLTVTSAQKNPTAFYLCASRRGGKDYGYTFGSGTRLTVV.

This chain links TRBV2 with TRBJ1-2, with 11 nucleotides matching TRBD1. Looked up from germline, CDR1 is SNHLY and CDR2 is FYNNEI. CDR3 size: 14 residues. V lost 6 bases, J lost 8 bases, and 8 bases stayed unmatched. The CDR3 DNA sequence: TGTGCCAGCAGATCCCGGGACAGGGGGTACGGCTACACCTTC. Translated, it gives CASRSRDRGYGYTF. The whole variable domain, remainder taken from reference TRBV2 and TRBJ1-2, is EPEVTQTPSHQVTQMGQEVILRCVPISNHLYFYWYRQILGQKVEFLVSFYNNEISEKSEIFDDQFSVERPDGSNFTLKIRSTKLEDSAMYFCASRSRDRGYGYTFGSGTRLTVV.

The gene calls are TRBV5-1 and TRBJ2-3; 9 nucleotides line up with TRBD1. Germline lookup yields CDR1 SGHRS and CDR2 YFSETQ. The ends lost 5 bases at V and 3 bases at J; junction bases unmatched: 7. CDR3 size: 15 residues. CDR3 nucleotide sequence: TGCGCCAGCAGATCCGACAGGGGGGTTACAGATACGCAGTATTTT. Amino acids: CASRSDRGVTDTQYF.

The chain combines TRBV4-2 with TRBJ2-1; maybe TRBD2 (6 bases). Germline CDR1 reads LGHNA; CDR2 reads YNFKEQ. This CDR3 contains 16 residues. Deletions cut 0 bases from V and 7 bases from J, with 16 bases between. CDR3 amino acids: CASSQEGLWAGNEQFF. The CDR3 bases are TGTGCCAGCAGCCAAGAGGGCCTTTGGGCGGGGAATGAGCAGTTCTTC.